Listed below are T cell receptor beta chains from one sample, sequenced in a study of T cell responses to AZD1222 COVID-19 vaccine. TCRdb keeps only in-frame clones here, not all; method: immunoSEQ multiplex PCR. The data contain some 200,000 clones, approximately 93% of them singletons. The sequencing here drew on peripheral blood, taken 28 days after the second AZD1222 dose. Source of these receptors: an adult who received the AZD1222 COVID-19 vaccine. Both conserved end residues are part of each CDR3. Fields, in order: clone size, J gene, V gene, D gene, CDR3 protein, CDR3 DNA. A D gene is named only where the DNA matches it firmly. A clone size is listed for some rows: how often the clone was seen (once, few, many), or a class if it is expanded.

clone_size: .; j_call: TRBJ1-1; v_call: TRBV18; d_call: .; cdr3_aa: CASSPAMGAFF; cdr3_nt: TGTGCCAGCTCACCCGCAATGGGAGCTTTCTTT
clone_size: once; j_call: TRBJ2-3; v_call: TRBV7-9; d_call: .; cdr3_aa: CASSPASTNTQYF; cdr3_nt: TGTGCCAGCAGCCCGGCCTCTACGAATACGCAGTATTTT
clone_size: .; j_call: TRBJ2-2; v_call: TRBV24-1; d_call: .; cdr3_aa: CATEDGNTGELFF; cdr3_nt: TGTGCCACCGAGGACGGGAACACCGGGGAGCTGTTTTTT
clone_size: .; j_call: TRBJ2-7; v_call: TRBV3-1/TRBV3-2; d_call: .; cdr3_aa: CASSHSRYEQYF; cdr3_nt: TGTGCCAGCAGCCATTCCCGCTACGAGCAGTACTTC
clone_size: .; j_call: TRBJ2-3; v_call: TRBV7-2; d_call: .; cdr3_aa: CASSFIEADTQYF; cdr3_nt: TGTGCCAGCAGCTTTATTGAGGCAGATACGCAGTATTTT
clone_size: .; j_call: TRBJ2-1; v_call: TRBV7-6; d_call: TRBD1; cdr3_aa: CASSFRVGTGNDEQFF; cdr3_nt: TGTGCCAGCAGCTTTAGGGTCGGGACAGGGAACGATGAGCAGTTCTTC
clone_size: .; j_call: TRBJ1-6; v_call: TRBV2; d_call: .; cdr3_aa: CASSAGVNSPLHF; cdr3_nt: TGTGCCAGCAGTGCAGGGGTAAATTCACCCCTCCACTTT
clone_size: few; j_call: TRBJ2-5; v_call: TRBV7-9; d_call: .; cdr3_aa: CASSLAQGTKTQYF; cdr3_nt: TGTGCCAGCAGCTTAGCTCAGGGGACAAAGACCCAGTACTTC
clone_size: .; j_call: TRBJ2-1; v_call: TRBV2; d_call: .; cdr3_aa: CASSEKSGAYNEQFF; cdr3_nt: TGTGCCAGCAGTGAAAAGTCGGGGGCTTACAATGAGCAGTTCTTC
clone_size: .; j_call: TRBJ2-1; v_call: TRBV5-5; d_call: .; cdr3_aa: CASSPYLNNEQFF; cdr3_nt: TGTGCCAGCAGCCCTTACTTGAACAATGAGCAGTTCTTC
clone_size: .; j_call: TRBJ2-7; v_call: TRBV6-5; d_call: TRBD2; cdr3_aa: CASSYSSGGDTYEQYF; cdr3_nt: TGTGCCAGCAGTTACTCTTCGGGAGGTGACACCTACGAGCAGTACTTC
clone_size: .; j_call: TRBJ1-1; v_call: TRBV7-9; d_call: .; cdr3_aa: CASSLPEGTEAFF; cdr3_nt: TGTGCCAGCAGCTTACCGGAGGGAACTGAAGCTTTCTTT
clone_size: .; j_call: TRBJ1-2; v_call: TRBV5-1; d_call: .; cdr3_aa: CASSQGVDGYTF; cdr3_nt: TGCGCCAGCAGCCAAGGGGTAGATGGCTACACCTTC
clone_size: .; j_call: TRBJ1-6; v_call: TRBV30; d_call: .; cdr3_aa: CAWMVGSYNSPLHF; cdr3_nt: TGTGCCTGGATGGTTGGGTCCTATAATTCACCCCTCCACTTT
clone_size: once; j_call: TRBJ1-1; v_call: TRBV29-1; d_call: TRBD1; cdr3_aa: CSVTGALNTEAFF; cdr3_nt: TGCAGCGTCACAGGGGCCTTGAACACTGAAGCTTTCTTT
clone_size: .; j_call: TRBJ1-5; v_call: TRBV29-1; d_call: TRBD1; cdr3_aa: CSAISDRGQRSAQHF; cdr3_nt: TGCAGCGCAATCTCGGACAGGGGGCAGAGATCAGCCCAGCATTTT
clone_size: .; j_call: TRBJ1-4; v_call: TRBV5-1; d_call: .; cdr3_aa: CASSFAGSNEKLFF; cdr3_nt: TGCGCCAGCAGCTTCGCCGGGTCAAATGAAAAACTGTTTTTT
clone_size: .; j_call: TRBJ2-1; v_call: TRBV5-1; d_call: .; cdr3_aa: CASSFGMDEQFF; cdr3_nt: TGCGCCAGCAGCTTCGGGATGGACGAGCAGTTCTTC
clone_size: .; j_call: TRBJ1-4; v_call: TRBV28; d_call: TRBD1; cdr3_aa: CASSDSGTGNFGEKLFF; cdr3_nt: TGTGCCAGCAGTGATTCCGGGACAGGGAATTTTGGTGAAAAACTGTTTTTT